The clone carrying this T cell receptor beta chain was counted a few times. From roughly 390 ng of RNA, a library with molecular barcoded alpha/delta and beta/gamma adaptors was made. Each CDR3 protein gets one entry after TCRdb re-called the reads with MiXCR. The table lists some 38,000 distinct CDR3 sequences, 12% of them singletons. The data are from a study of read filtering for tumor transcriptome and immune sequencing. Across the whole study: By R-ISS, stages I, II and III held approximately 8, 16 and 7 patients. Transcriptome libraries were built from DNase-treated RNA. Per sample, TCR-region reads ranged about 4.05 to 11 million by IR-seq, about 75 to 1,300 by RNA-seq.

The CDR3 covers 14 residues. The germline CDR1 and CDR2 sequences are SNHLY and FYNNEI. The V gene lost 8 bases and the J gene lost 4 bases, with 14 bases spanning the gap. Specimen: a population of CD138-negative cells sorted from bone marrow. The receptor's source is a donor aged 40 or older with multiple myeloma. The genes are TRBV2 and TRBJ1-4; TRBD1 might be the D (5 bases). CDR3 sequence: CASWLPGGNEKLFF. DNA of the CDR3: TGTGCCAGCTGGCTCCCCGGGGGTAATGAAAAACTGTTTTTT.